Here is one T cell receptor beta chain with its context. What it binds is unknown. This CDR3 is built from 13 residues. V gave up 0 bases and J gave up 9 bases, with 12 bases separating them. Germline-derived CDR1 and CDR2 are DFQATT and SNEGSKA (reference sequence). The sample originates from a study of CD8 T cells in ankylosing spondylitis. Whole-study findings and limits: Disease-linked clones were CD8+ and relatively rare in peripheral blood. Blood of patients with ankylosing spondylitis appeared to be characterized by a TCR beta motif of eight highly homologous variants.

Researchers built TCR beta libraries using quantitative 5'-RACE with molecular barcodes. One entry per CDR3 protein results from TCRdb running MiXCR on the 5' RACE reads. Among 350,000 or so distinct CDR3 sequences listed, less than 9.5% were seen once. The chain uses TRBV20-1 and TRBJ2-1, with D uncertain. This sequence was found in a male donor with ankylosing spondylitis. The sequenced sample was blood, either unsorted or a sorted T cell fraction (not recorded which). The CDR3 region has the DNA TGCAGTGCTAGAGATAGAAAGGCGAGTGAGCAGTTCTTC. It translates to CSARDRKASEQFF.